These 24 T cell receptor beta chains originate from one sample sequenced in a study of cytomegalovirus exposure and HLA in healthy donors. Both 60 Vbeta primers and 13 Jbeta primers went into the PCR. TCRdb keeps only in-frame clones here, not all; method: immunoSEQ multiplex PCR. The sample comprises roughly 100,000 clones, 80% to 90% of which are singletons, and 5.6% rests with the top ten. The sequenced sample was PBMCs. The receptor set was obtained from a woman under 30 in good health and CMV-seropositive.

This clone was observed a few times. This chain uses TRBV5-1 with TRBJ1-3, with 7 bases matching TRBD1. CDR3 length: 16 amino acids. CDR1 and CDR2 (germline): SGHRS, YFSETQ. J lost 0 bases, V lost 3 bases, and 6 bases had no gene match. The CDR3 loop reads CASSSRDSSSGNTIYF. The CDR3 DNA is TGCGCCAGCAGCTCCCGGGACAGCAGCTCTGGAAACACCATATATTTT.

This sequence joins TRBV27 and TRBJ1-1, with 7 bases fitting TRBD1. The germline gives CDR1 MNHEY, CDR2 SMNVEV (reference sequence). Germline trimming cut 8 bases from V and 7 bases from J; bases unmatched to any gene: 13. This CDR3 contains 14 residues. CDR3 amino acids: CASRYTGTAVEAFF. DNA for the CDR3: TGTGCCAGCCGCTACACCGGGACAGCAGTTGAAGCTTTCTTT.

The chain employs TRBV4-1 and TRBJ1-2; D may be TRBD1 (6 bases). Per germline, CDR1 MGHRA and CDR2 YSYEKL. This CDR3 region has 15 residues. Trimming took off 3 bases at V and 3 bases at J, with 14 bases between the two ends. The CDR3 region has the DNA TGCGCCAGCAGCCAGACAGACAGGAACTACTATGGCTACACCTTC. This translates into CASSQTDRNYYGYTF.

This sequence joins TRBV29-1 and TRBJ2-7; D is possibly TRBD1 (5 bases). The CDR3 is made up of 14 amino acids. Trimming removed 7 bases from V and 3 bases from J, with 19 bases in between. The V gene's germline CDR1 is SQVTM and CDR2 ANQGSEA. CDR3 in DNA: TGCAGCGCCGTCCGGGTAGGGGAATTCTACGAGCAGTACTTC. As protein: CSAVRVGEFYEQYF.

V and J are TRBV9 and TRBJ1-1; no firm D call. Germline assignment: CDR1 SGDLS and CDR2 YYNGEE. V dropped 3 bases and J dropped 1 base, with 10 bases sitting between them. The CDR3 loop spans 14 amino acids. Here the CDR3 reads CASSDGRRNTEAFF. CDR3 coding DNA: TGTGCCAGCAGCGACGGGAGAAGGAACACTGAAGCTTTCTTT.

V gene TRBV18 combines with J gene TRBJ2-1; TRBD2 is a possible D gene (6 bases). Trimming pared 3 bases from V and 6 bases from J, leaving 9 bases between. This CDR3 region has 13 residues. CDR1 and CDR2 from the germline V gene are KGHSH and LQKENI. CDR3 amino acids: CASSPGTFNEQFF. DNA for the CDR3: TGTGCCAGCTCACCCGGGACTTTCAATGAGCAGTTCTTC.

The chain joins TRBV4-1 to TRBJ2-1; D call uncertain. Germline V gene data show CDR1 as MGHRA and CDR2 as YSYEKL. CDR3 length equals 12 residues. Trimming shortened V by 3 bases and J by 7 bases, and 7 bases separated the two germline ends. Here the CDR3 reads CASSHPLNEQFF. The CDR3 DNA sequence: TGCGCCAGCAGCCATCCGTTGAATGAGCAGTTCTTC.

The V and J genes are TRBV5-4 and TRBJ1-4; 7 bases are shared with TRBD1. The length of the CDR3 is 18 residues. V was pared by 0 bases and J by 7 bases, with 15 bases of the junction left unmatched. Germline CDR1 is SGHNT and CDR2 is YYREEE (reference sequence). The CDR3 loop is CASSLGGTAHGRGEKLFF. The CDR3 bases are TGTGCCAGCAGCTTGGGAGGGACAGCCCACGGCCGGGGTGAAAAACTGTTTTTT.

This clone has a handful of counts. The chain carries TRBV4-1 and TRBJ2-1; D gene unclear. V lost 3 bases and J 0 bases, leaving 12 bases between the germline ends. Germline V gene sequence: CDR1 MGHRA, CDR2 YSYEKL. The CDR3 is 16 amino acids. The CDR3 spells CASSQLDIFSYNEQFF. Written as DNA, the CDR3 is TGCGCCAGCAGCCAGCTTGACATATTCTCCTACAATGAGCAGTTCTTC.

This clone was seen a few times. The chain combines TRBV6-1 with TRBJ1-3; possibly TRBD1 for D (6 bases). Trimming stripped 7 bases from V and 2 bases from J, with 12 bases between. This CDR3 contains 14 residues. Germline values: CDR1 MNHNS, CDR2 SASEGT. The CDR3 is CASTVRGAGNTIYF. The CDR3 nucleotides read TGTGCCAGCACTGTCAGGGGCGCTGGAAACACCATATATTTT.

This clone was found a few times. The V call is TRBV5-1, the J call TRBJ2-1; 9 bases agree with TRBD2. CDR1 and CDR2 from the germline V gene are SGHRS and YFSETQ. After removal of 1 base from V and 0 bases from J, the junction contained 5 bases not matched to a gene. The CDR3 length is 17 residues. The CDR3 region is CASSLSLAGSSYNEQFF. CDR3 sequence (DNA): TGCGCCAGCAGCTTGAGCCTAGCGGGAAGCTCCTACAATGAGCAGTTCTTC.

The gene calls are TRBV4-1 and TRBJ2-7; D might be TRBD1 (5 bases). The germline CDR1 and CDR2 sequences are MGHRA and YSYEKL. The CDR3 length is 15 residues. V gave up 0 bases and J gave up 6 bases, with 15 bases separating them. CDR3 residues: CASSQEFTQGFEQYF. The DNA for the CDR3 is TGCGCCAGCAGCCAAGAATTTACGCAGGGTTTCGAGCAGTACTTC.

V is TRBV11-2 and J is TRBJ2-1; 11 bases agree with TRBD1. V lost 5 bases to trimming and J lost 8 bases; unmatched junction nucleotides: 5. The germline CDR1 and CDR2 sequences are SGHAT and FQNNGV. The CDR3 covers 14 residues. This CDR3 is CASSMDRGLYEQFF. DNA for the CDR3: TGTGCCAGCAGCATGGACAGGGGGCTCTATGAGCAGTTCTTC.

This rearrangement joins TRBV10-3 to TRBJ1-1, with D tentatively TRBD1 (6 bases). The CDR3 runs 14 residues. The germline CDR1 and CDR2 sequences are ENHRY and SYGVKD. V shed 4 bases and J shed 3 bases, with 12 bases lying between them. CDR3 DNA sequence: TGTGCCATCAGTGCCAGGGGAGGGGACACTGAAGCTTTCTTT. It encodes CAISARGGDTEAFF.

The J gene is TRBJ1-2, the V gene TRBV9; 9 positions match TRBD1. Losses at the gene ends were 3 bases for V and 4 bases for J; bases not matched to a gene: 10. CDR3 length: 16 residues. CDR1 is SGDLS, CDR2 YYNGEE, per germline. The CDR3 DNA is TGTGCCAGCAGCGCAACAGGGGGCCCATGGGCCTATGGCTACACCTTC. Translating gives CASSATGGPWAYGYTF.

DNA for the CDR3: TGTGCCAGCAGTGAAGCAGGAGATAGCAATCAGCCCCAGCATTTT. It codes for CASSEAGDSNQPQHF. The chain combines TRBV6-1 with TRBJ1-5; no reliable D call. This CDR3 has 15 residues. V gave up 0 bases and J gave up 0 bases, with 6 bases separating them. Per germline, CDR1 MNHNS and CDR2 SASEGT.

The CDR3: CSVGLAGADTQYF. CDR3 nucleotide sequence: TGCAGCGTTGGACTAGCGGGAGCAGATACGCAGTATTTT. This chain uses TRBV29-1 with TRBJ2-3, with 12 positions matching TRBD2. V shed 4 bases and J 4 bases; nucleotides not matched to a gene: 0. From germline, CDR1 is SQVTM and CDR2 ANQGSEA. The CDR3 loop spans 13 amino acids.

The chain carries TRBV2 and TRBJ2-5; maybe TRBD1 (6 bases). CDR3 size: 14 residues. The germline CDR1 and CDR2 sequences are SNHLY and FYNNEI. V was trimmed by 4 bases and J by 2 bases, leaving 11 bases between them. DNA for the CDR3: TGTGCCAGCAGTGGACAGGACCTACAAGAGACCCAGTACTTC. It codes for CASSGQDLQETQYF.

This chain connects TRBV15 to TRBJ2-5; TRBD2 might be the D (5 bases). This CDR3 has 14 residues. V lost 5 bases to trimming and J lost 4 bases, with 14 bases between them. Germline V lookup: CDR1 LNHNV, CDR2 YYDKDF (reference sequence). This CDR3 is CATSGEQRRETQYF. CDR3 coding DNA: TGTGCCACCAGCGGCGAACAGCGGAGAGAGACCCAGTACTTC.

The genes are TRBV9 and TRBJ2-7, with 7 nucleotides matching TRBD2. CDR1 is SGDLS and CDR2 is YYNGEE in the germline V gene. The CDR3 extends over 14 amino acids. With 0 bases clipped from V and 2 bases from J, the junction kept 2 bases outside the gene matches. The CDR3 sequence is CASSVGDYAYEQYF. As DNA, the CDR3 is TGTGCCAGCAGCGTAGGGGACTATGCCTACGAGCAGTACTTC.

This sequence joins TRBV4-2 and TRBJ2-1; 12 bases map to TRBD2. The CDR3 length is 15 residues. CDR1 LGHNA and CDR2 YNFKEQ come from the germline V gene. V shed 1 base, J shed 7 bases, and the junction held 2 bases outside the gene matches. DNA of the CDR3: TGTGCCAGCAGCCAAGGACTAGCGGGAGTGAATGAGCAGTTCTTC. This encodes CASSQGLAGVNEQFF.

The chain recombines TRBV4-1 with TRBJ1-2; tentatively, D is TRBD1 (5 bases). The germline gives CDR1 MGHRA, CDR2 YSYEKL. V was clipped by 0 bases and J by 6 bases, with 14 bases between them. The CDR3 runs 15 residues. The CDR3 region has the DNA TGCGCCAGCAGCCAAGATCGGGCGGGGCGTAATGGCTACACCTTC. It codes for CASSQDRAGRNGYTF.

V usage is TRBV7-8 and J usage is TRBJ1-1; D is possibly TRBD1 (6 bases). V was cut by 2 bases and J by 6 bases, with 13 bases left in between. This CDR3 comprises 14 residues. Germline-derived CDR1 and CDR2 are SGHVS and FQNEAQ. For the CDR3, the DNA is TGTGCCAGCAGCTTAATATACAGGGCCCCTGAAGCTTTCTTT. Protein product: CASSLIYRAPEAFF.

The rearrangement uses TRBV29-1 and TRBJ2-7, with 7 bases lining up with TRBD2. This CDR3 comprises 13 residues. From germline, CDR1 is SQVTM and CDR2 ANQGSEA. With 4 bases clipped from V and 2 bases from J, the junction kept 5 bases outside the gene matches. Here the CDR3 DNA reads TGCAGCGTTGTCGCGCGGGGGACCTACGAGCAGTACTTC. Residues: CSVVARGTYEQYF.